This TCR beta chain originates from a study of beta chain features in type 1 diabetes. Every isolated RNA sample was fully reverse transcribed, so sequencing captured expressed TCRB transcripts. TCRdb's copy holds only in-frame clones and misses some; the assay was immunoSEQ multiplex PCR. Among 400,000 to 600,000 clones listed, 25% to 35% were seen once. This CDR3 spans 12 amino acids. Germline values: CDR1 SGHRS, CDR2 YFSETQ. The V end was cut by 4 bases, the J end by 3 bases, with 6 bases between. This TCR derives from a man between 18 and 35 years old in good health. The gene calls are TRBV5-1 and TRBJ2-3; no clear D gene. The specimen sequenced was naive CD4+ T cells from blood. CDR3 bases: TGCGCCAGCAGCCCCGAGACAGATACGCAGTATTTT. This codes for CASSPETDTQYF.